Each of the 4 T cell receptor beta chains below was sequenced from the same sample in a study of STAT3 mutations in large granular lymphocyte leukemia. Antigens for these TCRs are unknown. Sequencing was performed with immunoSEQ multiplex PCR; in TCRdb, only in-frame clones are kept and a portion is missing. This repertoire shows fewer than 15,000 clones, 80% to 90% found once; its top ten account for more than 10%. Study observations and caveats: In T-cell large granular lymphocyte leukemia, about half of patients showed multiple immunodominant subclonotypes.

What was sequenced was PBMCs. These receptors all come from a human donor with T large granular lymphocyte leukemia. Some clones in this sample may be carry-over from other donors' samples.

This clone came up once. V usage is TRBV5-1 and J usage is TRBJ1-2; 11 nucleotides agree with TRBD1. Losses at the gene ends were 4 bases for V and 7 bases for J; bases not matched to a gene: 6. This CDR3 region has 14 residues. In germline, CDR1 is SGHRS, CDR2 YFSETQ. Written as DNA, the CDR3 is TGCGCCAGCAGCCTTGGACAGGGGGCGGGTGGCTACACCTTC. Protein sequence: CASSLGQGAGGYTF.

The chain combines TRBV7-9 with TRBJ1-1; D unresolved. Trimming cost V 2 bases and J 3 bases, with 7 bases left between them. The CDR3 totals 13 residues. The V gene's germline CDR1 is SEHNR and CDR2 FQNEAQ (reference sequence). CDR3 in amino acids: CASSLSSHTEAFF. The CDR3, as DNA: TGTGCCAGCAGCTTAAGTTCTCACACTGAAGCTTTCTTT.

The gene calls are TRBV5-5 and TRBJ2-5; the D is unclear. CDR3 size: 15 residues. Germline V CDR1 and CDR2: SGHKS, YYEKEE (reference sequence). V lost 2 bases to trimming and J lost 0 bases, with 11 bases between them. CDR3 loop: CASSFMSAYQETQYF. The CDR3 DNA reads TGTGCCAGCAGCTTTATGAGCGCCTACCAAGAGACCCAGTACTTC.

Only a few counts were recorded for this clone. The rearrangement joins TRBV7-2 to TRBJ1-2; D unresolved. CDR1 SGHTA and CDR2 FQGNSA come from the germline V gene. The V end was cut by 3 bases, the J end by 1 base, with 6 bases between. The CDR3 spans 13 residues. CDR3 sequence: CASSFGLNYGYTF. The CDR3 bases are TGTGCCAGCAGCTTTGGCCTTAACTATGGCTACACCTTC.